This T cell receptor beta chain was identified in a study of blood T cell repertoires in COVID-19. TCRdb's copy holds only in-frame clones and misses some; the assay was immunoSEQ multiplex PCR. This table has about 260,000 clones, around 91% appearing once. Across 24 US areas, participants ranged in age from about 18 to 100 years. Deletions cut 0 bases from V and 1 base from J, with 3 bases between. Germline V gives CDR1 LNHNV, CDR2 YYDKDF (reference sequence). This CDR3 region has 13 residues. Sequencing was carried out using PBMCs or T cells enriched from blood (not recorded which). The rearrangement links TRBV15 to TRBJ1-2; no clear D gene. This clonotype was obtained from a woman between 18 and 29 years old who had recovered from COVID-19. The CDR3: CATSRDSNYGYTF. The DNA for the CDR3 is TGTGCCACCAGCAGAGATAGTAACTATGGCTACACCTTC.